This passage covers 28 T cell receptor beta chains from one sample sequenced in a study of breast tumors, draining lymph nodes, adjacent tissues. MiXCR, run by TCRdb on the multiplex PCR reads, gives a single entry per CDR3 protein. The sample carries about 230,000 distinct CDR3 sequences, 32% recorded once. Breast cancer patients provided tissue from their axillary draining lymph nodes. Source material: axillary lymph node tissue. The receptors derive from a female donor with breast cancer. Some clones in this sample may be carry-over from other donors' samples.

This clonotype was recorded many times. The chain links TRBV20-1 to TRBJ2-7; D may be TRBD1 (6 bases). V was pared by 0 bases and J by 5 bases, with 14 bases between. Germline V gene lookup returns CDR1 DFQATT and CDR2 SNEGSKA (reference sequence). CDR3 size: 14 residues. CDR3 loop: CSARDFGTSDEQYF. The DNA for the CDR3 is TGCAGTGCTAGAGATTTTGGGACAAGCGACGAGCAGTACTTC.

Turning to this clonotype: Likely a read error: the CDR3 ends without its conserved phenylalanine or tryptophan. The CDR3 region is CSARSGAGATVLTL. DNA for the CDR3: TGCAGTGCCAGATCGGGGGCTGGGGCCACCGTCCTGACTCTC. This sequence joins TRBV20-1 and TRBJ2-6; D tentatively reads TRBD1 or TRBD2 (6 bases each). The CDR3 has 14 residues. CDR1 and CDR2 from the germline V gene are DFQATT and SNEGSKA (reference sequence).

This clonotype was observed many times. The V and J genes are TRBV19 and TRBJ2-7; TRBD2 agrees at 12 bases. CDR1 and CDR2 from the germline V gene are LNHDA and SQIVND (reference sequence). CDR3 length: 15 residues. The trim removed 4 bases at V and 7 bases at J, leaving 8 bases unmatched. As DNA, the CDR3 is TGTGCCAGTAGTACTCAACTAGCGGGAGGCTTAGAGCAGTACTTC. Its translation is CASSTQLAGGLEQYF.

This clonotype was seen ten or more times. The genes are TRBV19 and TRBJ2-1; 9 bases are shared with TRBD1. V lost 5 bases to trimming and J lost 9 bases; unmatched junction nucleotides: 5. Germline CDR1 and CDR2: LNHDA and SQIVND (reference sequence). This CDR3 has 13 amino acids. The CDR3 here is CASSPGQGFEQFF. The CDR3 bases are TGTGCCAGTAGTCCAGGACAGGGGTTTGAGCAGTTCTTC.

CDR3 coding DNA: TGTGCCAGCAGCTTACACCGGAACACTGAAGCTTTCTTT. Protein sequence: CASSLHRNTEAFF. This chain joins TRBV11-2 and TRBJ1-1, with D hard to call. CDR1 and CDR2 (germline): SGHAT, FQNNGV. Between the trimmed V and J ends, which lost 2 bases and 1 base, there was a span of 5 bases. This CDR3 has 13 residues.

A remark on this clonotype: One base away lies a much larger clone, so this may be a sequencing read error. CDR3 protein: CASSEGAADEQFF. The CDR3 DNA reads as TGTGCCAGCAGCGAGGGGGCGGCTGATGAGCAGTTCTTC. This rearrangement joins TRBV9 to TRBJ2-1; 7 bases match TRBD1. The ends lost 3 bases at V and 8 bases at J; junction bases unmatched: 5. This CDR3 region has 13 residues. Germline loops: CDR1 SGDLS, CDR2 YYNGEE.

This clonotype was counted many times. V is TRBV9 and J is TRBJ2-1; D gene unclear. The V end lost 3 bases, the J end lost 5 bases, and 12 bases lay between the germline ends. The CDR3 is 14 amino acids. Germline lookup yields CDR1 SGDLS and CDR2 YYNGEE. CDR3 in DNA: TGTGCCAGCAGCGCCCTGGGTTCGAACAATGAGCAGTTCTTC. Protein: CASSALGSNNEQFF. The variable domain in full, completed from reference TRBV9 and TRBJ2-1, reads DSGVTQTPKHLITATGQRVTLRCSPRSGDLSVYWYQQSLDQGLQFLIQYYNGEERAKGNILERFSAQQFPDLHSELNLSSLELGDSALYFCASSALGSNNEQFFGPGTRLTVL.

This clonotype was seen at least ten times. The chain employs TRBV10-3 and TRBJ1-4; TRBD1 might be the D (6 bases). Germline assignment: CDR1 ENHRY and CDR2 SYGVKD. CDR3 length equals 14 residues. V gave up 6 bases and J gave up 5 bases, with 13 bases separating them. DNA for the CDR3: TGTGCCATCAGGAAAGACAGGACGAATGAAAAACTGTTTTTT. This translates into CAIRKDRTNEKLFF.

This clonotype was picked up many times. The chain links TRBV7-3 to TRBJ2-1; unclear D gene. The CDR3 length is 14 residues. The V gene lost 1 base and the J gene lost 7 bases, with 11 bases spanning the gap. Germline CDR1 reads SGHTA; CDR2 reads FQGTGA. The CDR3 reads CASSLSSGRNEQFF. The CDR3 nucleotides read TGTGCCAGCAGCTTAAGCTCTGGCAGAAATGAGCAGTTCTTC.

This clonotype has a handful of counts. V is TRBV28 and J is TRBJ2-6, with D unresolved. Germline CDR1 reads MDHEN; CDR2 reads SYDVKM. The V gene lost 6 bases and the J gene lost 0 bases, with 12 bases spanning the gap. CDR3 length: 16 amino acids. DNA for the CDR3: TGTGCCAGCAGCCCCTCTGTACGCTCTGGGGCCAACGTCCTGACTTTC. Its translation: CASSPSVRSGANVLTF.

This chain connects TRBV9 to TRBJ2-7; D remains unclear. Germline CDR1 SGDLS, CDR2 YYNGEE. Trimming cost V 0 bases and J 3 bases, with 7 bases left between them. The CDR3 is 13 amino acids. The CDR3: CASSVDLNYEQYF. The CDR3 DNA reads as TGTGCCAGCAGCGTAGATTTAAACTACGAGCAGTACTTC.

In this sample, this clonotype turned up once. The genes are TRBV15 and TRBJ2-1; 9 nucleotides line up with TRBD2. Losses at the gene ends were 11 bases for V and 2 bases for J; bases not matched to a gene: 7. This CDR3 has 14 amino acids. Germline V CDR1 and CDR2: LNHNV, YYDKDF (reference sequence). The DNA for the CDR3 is TGTGCCGGCCTAGCGGGAAGTACCTACAATGAGCAGTTCTTC. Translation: CAGLAGSTYNEQFF.

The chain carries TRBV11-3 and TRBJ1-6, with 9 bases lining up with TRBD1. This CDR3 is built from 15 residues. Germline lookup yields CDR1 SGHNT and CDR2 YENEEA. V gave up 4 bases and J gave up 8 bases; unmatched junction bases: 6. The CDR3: CASSSRGTGYSPLHF. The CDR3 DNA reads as TGTGCCAGCAGCTCTAGGGGGACAGGGTATTCACCCCTCCACTTT.

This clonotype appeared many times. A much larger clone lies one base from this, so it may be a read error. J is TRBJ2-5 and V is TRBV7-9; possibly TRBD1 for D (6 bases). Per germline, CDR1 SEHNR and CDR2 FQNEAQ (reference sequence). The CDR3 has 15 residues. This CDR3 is CASSFRDNPQETQHF. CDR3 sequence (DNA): TGTGCCAGCAGCTTTAGGGACAACCCTCAAGAGACCCAGCACTTC. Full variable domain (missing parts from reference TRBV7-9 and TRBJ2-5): DTGVSQNPRHKITKRGQNVTFRCDPISEHNRLYWYRQTLGQGPEFLTYFQNEAQLEKSRLLSDRFSAERPKGSFSTLEIQRTEQGDSAMYLCASSFRDNPQETQHFGPGTRLLVL.

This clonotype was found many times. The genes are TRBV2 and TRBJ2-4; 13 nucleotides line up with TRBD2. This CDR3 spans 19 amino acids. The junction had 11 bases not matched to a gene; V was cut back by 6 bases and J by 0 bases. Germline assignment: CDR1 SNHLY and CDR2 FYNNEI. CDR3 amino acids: CASRSPGTSGILAKNIQYF. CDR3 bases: TGTGCCAGCAGAAGCCCCGGGACTAGCGGGATCCTAGCCAAAAACATTCAGTACTTC.

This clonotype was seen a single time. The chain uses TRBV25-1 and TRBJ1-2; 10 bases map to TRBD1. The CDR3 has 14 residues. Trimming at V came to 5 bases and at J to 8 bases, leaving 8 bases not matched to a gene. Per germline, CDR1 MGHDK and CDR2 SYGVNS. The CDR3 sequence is CASSRWTGGQGYTF. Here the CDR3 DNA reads TGTGCCAGCAGTCGTTGGACAGGGGGGCAGGGCTACACCTTC.

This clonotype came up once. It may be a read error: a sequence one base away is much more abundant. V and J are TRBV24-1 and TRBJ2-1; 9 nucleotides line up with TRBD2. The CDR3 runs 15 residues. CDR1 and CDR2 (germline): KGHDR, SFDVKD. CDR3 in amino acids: CASRSSGRSPIEQLF. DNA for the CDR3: TGTGCCAGCCGGAGTAGCGGGAGAAGTCCTATTGAGCAGCTCTTC.

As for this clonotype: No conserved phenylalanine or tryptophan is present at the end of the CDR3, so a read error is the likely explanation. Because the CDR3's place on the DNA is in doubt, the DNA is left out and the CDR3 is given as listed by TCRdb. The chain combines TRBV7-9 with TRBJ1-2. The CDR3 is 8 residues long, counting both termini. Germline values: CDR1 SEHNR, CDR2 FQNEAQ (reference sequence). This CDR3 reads CASSLEGR.

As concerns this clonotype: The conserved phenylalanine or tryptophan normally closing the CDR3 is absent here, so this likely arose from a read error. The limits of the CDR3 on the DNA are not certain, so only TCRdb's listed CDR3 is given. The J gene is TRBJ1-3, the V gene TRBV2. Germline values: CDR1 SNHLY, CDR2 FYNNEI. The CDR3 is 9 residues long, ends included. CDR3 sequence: CASSEARGV.

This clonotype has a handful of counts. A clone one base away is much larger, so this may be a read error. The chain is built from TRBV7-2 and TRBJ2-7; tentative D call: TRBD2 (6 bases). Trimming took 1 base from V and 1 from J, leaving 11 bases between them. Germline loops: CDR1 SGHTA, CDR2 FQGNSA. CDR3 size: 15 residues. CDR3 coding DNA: TGTGCCAGCAGCTTAGTTGCGGGACTGTCCTACGAGCAGTACTTC. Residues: CASSLVAGLSYEQYF.

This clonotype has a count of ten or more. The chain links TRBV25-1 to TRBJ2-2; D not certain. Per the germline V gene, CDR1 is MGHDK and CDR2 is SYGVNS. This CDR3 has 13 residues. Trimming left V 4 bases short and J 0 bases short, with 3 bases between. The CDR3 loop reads CASSGPNTGELFF. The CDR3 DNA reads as TGTGCCAGCAGTGGTCCGAACACCGGGGAGCTGTTTTTT. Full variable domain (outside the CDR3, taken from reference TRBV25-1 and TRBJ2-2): EADIYQTPRYLVIGTGKKITLECSQTMGHDKMYWYQQDPGMELHLIHYSYGVNSTEKGDLSSESTVSRIRTEHFPLTLESARPSHTSQYLCASSGPNTGELFFGEGSRLTVL.

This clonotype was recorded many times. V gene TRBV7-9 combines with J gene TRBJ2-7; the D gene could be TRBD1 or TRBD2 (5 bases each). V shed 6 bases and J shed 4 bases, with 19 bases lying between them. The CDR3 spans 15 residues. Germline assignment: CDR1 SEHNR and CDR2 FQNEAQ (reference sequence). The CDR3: CASSSGPGATYEQYF. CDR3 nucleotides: TGTGCCAGCAGTTCTGGACCCGGGGCCACTTACGAGCAGTACTTC.

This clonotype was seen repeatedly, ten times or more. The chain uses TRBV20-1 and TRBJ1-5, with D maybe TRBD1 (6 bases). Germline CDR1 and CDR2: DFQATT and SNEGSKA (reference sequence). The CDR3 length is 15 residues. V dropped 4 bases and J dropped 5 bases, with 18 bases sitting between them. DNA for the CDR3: TGCAGTGCTATAACGCCACAGGGTCCCTATCAGCCCCAGCATTTT. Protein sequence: CSAITPQGPYQPQHF.

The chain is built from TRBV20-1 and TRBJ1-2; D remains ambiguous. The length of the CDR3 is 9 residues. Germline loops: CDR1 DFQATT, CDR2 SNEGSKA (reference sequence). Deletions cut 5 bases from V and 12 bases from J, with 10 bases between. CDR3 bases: TGCAGTGCTCAATCTGGAAACACCTTC. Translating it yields CSAQSGNTF.

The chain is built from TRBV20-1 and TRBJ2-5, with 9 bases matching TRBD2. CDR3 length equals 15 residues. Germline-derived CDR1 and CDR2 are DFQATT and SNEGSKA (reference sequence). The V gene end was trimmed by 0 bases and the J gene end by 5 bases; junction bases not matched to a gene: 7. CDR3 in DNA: TGCAGTGCTAGAGAAGGGAGCGGGAGGCGGGAGACCCAGTACTTC. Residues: CSAREGSGRRETQYF.

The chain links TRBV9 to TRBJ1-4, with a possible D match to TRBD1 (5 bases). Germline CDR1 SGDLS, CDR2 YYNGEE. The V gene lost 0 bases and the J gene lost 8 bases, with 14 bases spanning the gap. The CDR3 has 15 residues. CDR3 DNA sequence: TGTGCCAGCAGCGTAGGTGAGGGGAGTAGCGAAAAACTGTTTTTT. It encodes CASSVGEGSSEKLFF.

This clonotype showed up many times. This CDR3 reads CATSRERNQPQHF. CDR3 sequence (DNA): TGTGCCACCAGCAGAGAGAGGAATCAGCCCCAGCATTTT. The chain employs TRBV15 and TRBJ1-5; no reliable D call. CDR3 size: 13 residues. Trimming shortened V by 0 bases and J by 4 bases, and 4 bases separated the two germline ends. Germline assignment: CDR1 LNHNV and CDR2 YYDKDF (reference sequence).

The CDR3 here is CASSPHPVSLAGARDEQFF. The CDR3 bases are TGTGCCAGCAGCCCCCACCCTGTTTCATTAGCGGGTGCAAGGGATGAGCAGTTCTTC. The chain employs TRBV9 and TRBJ2-1, with 7 bases aligning to TRBD2. CDR1 is SGDLS, CDR2 YYNGEE, per germline. The CDR3 runs to 19 residues. J gave up 8 bases and V 4 bases, and 24 bases lay outside the gene matches. Supplemented by reference TRBV9 and TRBJ2-1, the full variable domain reads DSGVTQTPKHLITATGQRVTLRCSPRSGDLSVYWYQQSLDQGLQFLIQYYNGEERAKGNILERFSAQQFPDLHSELNLSSLELGDSALYFCASSPHPVSLAGARDEQFFGPGTRLTVL.